The 22 T cell receptor beta chains given below trace back to one sample, sequenced in a study of blood T cell repertoires in COVID-19. The assay was immunoSEQ multiplex PCR, and TCRdb's table has in-frame clones only and misses some. The sample has about 130,000 clones; roughly 69% are singletons. Sequencing was carried out using peripheral blood. The receptors here all came from a woman aged 70 to 79 with acute or convalescent COVID-19.

The chain joins TRBV9 to TRBJ1-4; D uncertain. The CDR3 runs 15 residues. Trimming left V 1 base short and J 7 bases short, with 14 bases between. Per germline, CDR1 SGDLS and CDR2 YYNGEE. CDR3 region: CASSVSSLLGEKLFF. The CDR3 bases are TGTGCCAGCAGCGTATCTTCATTGCTCGGTGAAAAACTGTTTTTT.

This clone was seen more than once but under ten times. V is TRBV10-3 and J is TRBJ2-1; TRBD2 might be the D (5 bases). Trimming stripped 8 bases from V and 6 bases from J, with 14 bases between. The CDR3 has 13 residues. Germline-derived CDR1 and CDR2 are ENHRY and SYGVKD. CDR3 loop: CAISEAMRNEQFF. Here the CDR3 DNA reads TGTGCCATCTCGGAGGCGATGCGCAATGAGCAGTTCTTC.

This clone occurred a few times. The chain uses TRBV10-1 and TRBJ2-1, with D perhaps matching TRBD2 (6 bases). The CDR3 consists of 15 residues. Trimming shortened V by 6 bases and J by 5 bases, and 17 bases separated the two germline ends. Germline V gene lookup returns CDR1 WNHNN and CDR2 SYGVQD (reference sequence). CDR3 DNA: TGCGCCAGCAGCCCCTCGGGCGGGAACCACAATGAGCAGTTCTTC. The encoded protein is CASSPSGGNHNEQFF.

J is TRBJ2-1 and V is TRBV28, with 10 positions matching TRBD2. The CDR3 is 16 amino acids. Per germline, CDR1 MDHEN and CDR2 SYDVKM. Germline trimming cut 3 bases from V and 4 bases from J; bases unmatched to any gene: 6. The CDR3 coding sequence is TGTGCCAGCAGTTTCGTAGGGACTAGCGCTTACAATGAGCAGTTCTTC. Translation: CASSFVGTSAYNEQFF.

This clone came up many times. This chain links TRBV12-2 with TRBJ1-5; the table's D call TRBD1 went unverified against the DNA. TRBV12-2 is a listed pseudogene. The CDR3 sequence is 16 residues long. The CDR3 spells CASRPRTADSNQPQHF. Here the CDR3 DNA reads TGTGCAAGTCGCCCGCGGACAGCGGATAGCAATCAGCCCCAGCATTTT.

This sequence joins TRBV7-2 and TRBJ1-1; maybe TRBD1 (6 bases). Germline V gives CDR1 SGHTA, CDR2 FQGNSA. Deletions cut 1 base from V and 11 bases from J, with 11 bases between. The CDR3 totals 12 residues. The chain's CDR3 is CASSLGQGLAFF. CDR3 nucleotides: TGTGCCAGCAGCTTAGGTCAGGGGCTTGCTTTCTTT.

The chain has TRBV19 and TRBJ1-2; D unresolved. V was pared by 6 bases and J by 6 bases, with 17 bases between. From germline, CDR1 is LNHDA and CDR2 SQIVND (reference sequence). This CDR3 is built from 14 residues. CDR3 in amino acids: CASSQAARVHGYTF. The DNA for the CDR3 is TGTGCCAGTAGCCAAGCGGCCCGAGTCCATGGCTACACCTTC.

This clone was observed a single time. The V and J genes are TRBV12-5 and TRBJ2-5; D gene ambiguous. This CDR3 is 11 amino acids long. Deletions cut 3 bases from V and 4 bases from J, with 3 bases between. Germline CDR1 and CDR2: LGHNT and FRNRAP. The CDR3 coding sequence is TGTGCTAGTGGTTTCGGAGAGACCCAGTACTTC. The encoded protein is CASGFGETQYF. The full variable domain, completed using reference TRBV12-5 and TRBJ2-5, is DARVTQTPRHKVTEMGQEVTMRCQPILGHNTVFWYRQTMMQGLELLAYFRNRAPLDDSGMPKDRFSAEMPDATLATLKIQPSEPRDSAVYFCASGFGETQYFGPGTRLLVL.

V and J are TRBV18 and TRBJ1-1; no reliable D call. The CDR3 is 13 amino acids. Trimming left V 6 bases short and J 1 base short, with 9 bases between. Germline V lookup: CDR1 KGHSH, CDR2 LQKENI. CDR3 nucleotides: TGTGCCAGCTCTTCACAACCGAACACTGAAGCTTTCTTT. Its protein is CASSSQPNTEAFF.

J is TRBJ1-4 and V is TRBV6-5; D is ambiguous. The CDR3 loop spans 15 amino acids. Germline V gene data show CDR1 as MNHEY and CDR2 as SVGAGI. V dropped 3 bases and J dropped 2 bases, with 10 bases sitting between them. The CDR3 DNA follows: TGTGCCAGCAGTTATCGCCTGGGCACTAATGAAAAACTGTTTTTT. This encodes CASSYRLGTNEKLFF.

V usage is TRBV28 and J usage is TRBJ1-6; D not certain. The germline V gene encodes CDR1 MDHEN and CDR2 SYDVKM. V lost 3 bases and J lost 10, with 13 bases in between. CDR3 length equals 14 residues. CDR3 sequence: CASSFRGNRSPLHF. CDR3 bases: TGTGCCAGCAGTTTTCGAGGGAATCGATCACCCCTCCACTTT.

V is TRBV6-5 and J is TRBJ2-7, with TRBD1 identical over 8 bases. Germline V CDR1 and CDR2: MNHEY, SVGAGI. The CDR3 length is 15 residues. V was clipped by 6 bases and J by 1 base; unmatched bases: 8. The CDR3 DNA reads as TGTGCCAGCAGCACGGACAGGGCTACATCCTACGAGCAGTACTTC. The encoded protein is CASSTDRATSYEQYF.

V gene TRBV19 combines with J gene TRBJ1-2, with 8 nucleotides matching TRBD1. Germline V gene data show CDR1 as LNHDA and CDR2 as SQIVND (reference sequence). V gave up 10 bases and J gave up 6 bases; unmatched junction bases: 13. The CDR3 contains 14 residues. The CDR3 DNA is TGTGCCACACAAGGACAGGGAGATCCTCATGGCTACACCTTC. Translation gives CATQGQGDPHGYTF.

This clone was seen only once. The V and J genes are TRBV9 and TRBJ2-6, with no clear D. CDR3 length: 18 amino acids. The V gene lost 2 bases and the J gene lost 0 bases, with 15 bases spanning the gap. Per germline, CDR1 SGDLS and CDR2 YYNGEE. The CDR3 nucleotides are TGTGCCAGCAGCGTTTGGGCCACCTCAGTCTCTGGGGCCAACGTCCTGACTTTC. As protein: CASSVWATSVSGANVLTF. The complete variable domain, with remaining parts taken from reference TRBV9 and TRBJ2-6, reads DSGVTQTPKHLITATGQRVTLRCSPRSGDLSVYWYQQSLDQGLQFLIQYYNGEERAKGNILERFSAQQFPDLHSELNLSSLELGDSALYFCASSVWATSVSGANVLTFGAGSRLTVL.

The chain carries TRBV3-1 (or the pseudogene TRBV3-2) and TRBJ1-1; D ambiguous. V was pared by 0 bases and J by 10 bases, with 9 bases between. CDR1 and CDR2 (germline): LGHDT, YNNKEL (reference sequence). The CDR3 spans 12 residues. The chain's CDR3 is CASSQDSRGAFF. The DNA for the CDR3 is TGTGCCAGCAGCCAAGATTCCCGAGGAGCTTTCTTT.

For this clone: The germline gene is not matched at one end of the junction; a read error may be the cause. V usage is TRBV5-1 and J usage is TRBJ2-3; TRBD2 aligns across 10 bases. CDR3 length equals 17 residues. Per the germline V gene, CDR1 is SGHRS and CDR2 is YFSETQ. CDR3 in amino acids: CASNLGGLAGVGDTQYF. For the CDR3, the DNA is TGCGCCAGCAACTTGGGAGGCCTAGCGGGAGTGGGGGATACGCAGTATTTT.

V usage is TRBV4-3 and J usage is TRBJ1-4; D is possibly TRBD1 (5 bases). V was pared by 0 bases and J by 2 bases, with 7 bases between. The CDR3 sequence is 15 residues long. Germline V CDR1 and CDR2: LGHNA, YSLEER. This CDR3 is CASSQEGLTNEKLFF. DNA of the CDR3: TGCGCCAGCAGCCAAGAGGGGCTTACTAATGAAAAACTGTTTTTT.

The chain carries TRBV7-2 and TRBJ1-1; TRBD1 aligns across 9 bases. Germline V gene data show CDR1 as SGHTA and CDR2 as FQGNSA. This CDR3 is built from 15 residues. J was trimmed by 4 bases and V by 4 bases; bases with no gene match: 7. In DNA, the CDR3 is TGTGCCAGCAGCTCACACGGGACAGGGATCACTGAAGCTTTCTTT. The encoded protein is CASSSHGTGITEAFF. The full variable domain, completed using reference TRBV7-2 and TRBJ1-1, is GAGVSQSPSNKVTEKGKDVELRCDPISGHTALYWYRQSLGQGLEFLIYFQGNSAPDKSGLPSDRFSAERTGGSVSTLTIQRTQQEDSAVYLCASSSHGTGITEAFFGQGTRLTVV.

The V and J genes are TRBV2 and TRBJ2-5, with TRBD1 identical over 9 bases. Germline CDR1 SNHLY, CDR2 FYNNEI. The V segment lost 5 bases and the J segment 4 bases; nucleotides outside the gene matches: 8. This CDR3 comprises 15 residues. CDR3 in amino acids: CASSPNDRGRETQYF. The CDR3 nucleotides read TGTGCCAGCAGTCCGAACGACAGGGGGAGAGAGACCCAGTACTTC.

This sequence joins TRBV6-5 and TRBJ2-2; the D gene is possibly TRBD1 (7 bases). CDR1 is MNHEY and CDR2 is SVGAGI in the germline V gene. Trimming took 5 bases from V and 4 from J, leaving 14 bases between them. This CDR3 has 15 amino acids. The CDR3 sequence is CASSPGTAGTGELFF. Written as DNA, the CDR3 is TGTGCCAGCAGTCCCGGGACAGCGGGCACCGGGGAGCTGTTTTTT.

V gene TRBV19 combines with J gene TRBJ1-5, with 8 bases lining up with TRBD1. Losses at the gene ends were 3 bases for V and 3 bases for J; bases not matched to a gene: 7. Germline V gene sequence: CDR1 LNHDA, CDR2 SQIVND (reference sequence). The CDR3 loop spans 16 amino acids. This CDR3 is CASSMLTGALNQPQHF. Here the CDR3 DNA reads TGTGCCAGTAGTATGTTGACAGGGGCGCTCAATCAGCCCCAGCATTTT.

This chain links TRBV18 with TRBJ2-5; no clear D. Germline assignment: CDR1 KGHSH and CDR2 LQKENI. V lost 2 bases, J lost 2 bases, and 9 bases lay in between. This CDR3 is 14 amino acids long. DNA for the CDR3: TGTGCCAGCTCACCAGCGGCAACTCAAGAGACCCAGTACTTC. Its translation is CASSPAATQETQYF.